This is a list of T cell receptor beta chains from one sample in a study of PD-1 blockade in classical Hodgkin lymphoma. Here immunoSEQ multiplex PCR was the method, and the copy in TCRdb shows in-frame clones only, minus some. This sample has 95,000 to 100,000 clones, with 75% to 90% found just once. The sequenced sample was peripheral blood mononuclear cells (PBMCs), obtained before the second cycle of nivolumab. These receptor sequences come from a human donor with classical Hodgkin lymphoma. The CDR3 runs from the conserved cysteine through the conserved F or W. Each record gives: J gene, clone size, CDR3 length, V gene, D gene, CDR3 DNA, CDR3 protein. A D gene is named only where the DNA matches it firmly. The size entry is marked missing in some rows and otherwise reads once, few, many or a size class.

TRBJ1-5	few	19	TRBV19	TRBD1	TGTGCCAGTACTTCATTAGGGGGCGTCCTAAAATATAGCAATCAGCCCCAGCATTTT	CASTSLGGVLKYSNQPQHF
TRBJ1-1	few	15	TRBV19	.	TGTGCCAGTACCTTCGGGGCAGGACTGAACACTGAAGCTTTCTTT	CASTFGAGLNTEAFF
TRBJ1-5	.	15	TRBV5-6	.	TGTGCCAGCAGCTTTTTTGATCGGGGCAATCAGCCCCAGCATTTT	CASSFFDRGNQPQHF
TRBJ1-5	.	16	TRBV2	.	TGTGCCAGCTCAACGGTCCGAAGGGGTGTGGGTCAGCCCCAGCATTTT	CASSTVRRGVGQPQHF
TRBJ2-1	.	16	TRBV7-2	TRBD2	TGTGCCAGCAGCTTAACACTAGCGGGGGGCAGGGTTGAGCAGTTCTTC	CASSLTLAGGRVEQFF
TRBJ1-1	.	13	TRBV7-9	.	TGTGCCAGCAGCTTACAAGGGGAGACTGAAGCTTTCTTT	CASSLQGETEAFF
TRBJ1-4	.	14	TRBV5-1	TRBD1	TGCGCCAGCAGCCGGGACAGGATCAATGAAAAACTGTTTTTT	CASSRDRINEKLFF
TRBJ1-5	medium-sized	15	TRBV19	.	TGTGCCAGTAACAGACTTTTGGGCAGCAATCAGCCCCAGCATTTT	CASNRLLGSNQPQHF
TRBJ2-5	.	17	TRBV4-1	TRBD2	TGCGCCAGCAGCCAAGAAGGGACTAGCGGGGCCCAAGAGACCCAGTACTTC	CASSQEGTSGAQETQYF
TRBJ2-3	.	17	TRBV7-3	TRBD2	TGTGCCAGCAGCCTAAGGGGACTAGCGGGCCCCACAGATACGCAGTATTTT	CASSLRGLAGPTDTQYF
TRBJ1-4	.	15	TRBV1	.	TGCACCAGCAGCCTGAGGGGGCGCACTAATGAAAAACTGTTTTTT	CTSSLRGRTNEKLFF
TRBJ1-2	few	15	TRBV25-1	TRBD1	TGTGCCAGCAGTGTCCCCACAGGGGGCGGTTCTGGCTACACCTTC	CASSVPTGGGSGYTF
TRBJ1-2	.	14	TRBV27	TRBD1	TGTGCCAGCAGTTTCCAGGGGGCGCTGGGCGGCTACACCTTC	CASSFQGALGGYTF
TRBJ1-2	.	12	TRBV11-2	.	TGTGCCAGCAGCTTAGCGCGCCACGGTCACACCTTC	CASSLARHGHTF
TRBJ2-2	.	16	TRBV2	TRBD2	TGTGCCAGCACTGGACCGGGACTAGCGAAGTCCGGGGAGCTGTTTTTT	CASTGPGLAKSGELFF
TRBJ1-1	.	15	TRBV9	.	TGTGCCAGCAGCCAAGTCGGGGGTATCCTTTTTGAAGCTTTCTTT	CASSQVGGILFEAFF
TRBJ1-5	once	13	TRBV2	.	TGTGCCAGCAGTGAATGGGTCAATCAGCCCCAGCATTTT	CASSEWVNQPQHF
TRBJ1-5	.	14	TRBV19	.	TGTGCCAGTAGCCCCACGGGGCACAATCAGCCCCAGCATTTT	CASSPTGHNQPQHF
TRBJ1-1	.	14	TRBV7-9	.	TGTGCCAGCAGAAGATCCCGGGACGGCGCTGAAGCTTTCTTT	CASRRSRDGAEAFF
TRBJ2-5	.	9	TRBV2	.	TGTGCCAGCAACCGGGACACTAACTTC	CASNRDTNF
TRBJ2-2	.	14	TRBV10-3	.	TGTGCCATCAGTGAGCAAGGGGGCACCGGGGAGCTGTTTTTT	CAISEQGGTGELFF
TRBJ1-5	few	13	TRBV19	.	TGTGCCAGTAGTCAGGGTCACAATCAGCCCCAGCATTTT	CASSQGHNQPQHF
TRBJ2-3	.	13	TRBV14	.	TGTGCCAGCAGCCAAGATTGGACAGATACGCAGTATTTT	CASSQDWTDTQYF
TRBJ1-2	once	15	TRBV4-2	.	TGTGCCAGCAGCCAAGCCGCCAGTGGTACCTATGGCTACACCTTC	CASSQAASGTYGYTF
TRBJ1-3	.	16	TRBV2	.	TGTGCCAGCAGAAGCCCCGAAAGGGCCGTTGGAAACACCATATATTTT	CASRSPERAVGNTIYF
TRBJ1-2	many	13	TRBV27	.	TGTGCCAGCAGTAAACAGGGCGCCTATGGCTACACCTTC	CASSKQGAYGYTF
TRBJ2-3	.	15	TRBV27	.	TGTGCCAGCCGACTCCGGGTCCCGCGTGGAGATACGCAGTATTTT	CASRLRVPRGDTQYF
TRBJ2-1	.	10	TRBV20-1	.	TGCAGTGCTCGCTTGAATGAGCAGTTCTTC	CSARLNEQFF
TRBJ2-5	.	15	TRBV2	TRBD2	TGTGCCAGCAGGCAGCGGGGGGGCCAGGTGGAGACCCAGTACTTC	CASRQRGGQVETQYF
TRBJ2-2	once	15	TRBV10-3	TRBD1	TGTGCCATCAGTTCCGGGACAGGGACCCCCGGGGAGCTGTTTTTT	CAISSGTGTPGELFF
TRBJ1-2	.	13	TRBV2	.	TGTGCCAGCAACCCGGGAGCCGTGGGGGGCTACACCTTC	CASNPGAVGGYTF
TRBJ2-1	.	16	TRBV7-6	.	TGTGCCAGCAGTCGAACTTCCGGGTCTGGGAGCAATGAGCAGTTCTTC	CASSRTSGSGSNEQFF
TRBJ2-3	.	16	TRBV18	.	TGTGCCAGCTCACCAGGAGTGGGAGGGGGCAGAGATACGCAGTATTTT	CASSPGVGGGRDTQYF
TRBJ2-7	.	14	TRBV12-5	.	TGTGCTAGTGCCTCCGCCCCAACAGGGTACGAGCAGTACTTC	CASASAPTGYEQYF
TRBJ1-5	.	13	TRBV28	.	TGTGCCAGCGAACCCGATAGCAATCAGCCCCAGCATTTT	CASEPDSNQPQHF
TRBJ2-1	.	13	TRBV10-1	.	TGCGCCAGCAGTGAGGAGGGTATCAATGAGCAGTTCTTC	CASSEEGINEQFF
TRBJ1-2	.	15	TRBV5-4	TRBD1	TGTGCCAGCAGCTTGGCCCAGGGGGTTAACTATGGCTACACCTTC	CASSLAQGVNYGYTF
TRBJ2-1	.	11	TRBV2	TRBD2	TGTGCCAGTCTTGGGAGGGGTGAGCAGTTCTTC	CASLGRGEQFF
TRBJ1-5	.	18	TRBV7-6	TRBD1	TGTGCCAGCAGGCCGAGAAGCCCGGGGGACAGGCTCAATCAGCCCCAGCATTTT	CASRPRSPGDRLNQPQHF
TRBJ1-3	.	14	TRBV7-6	.	TGTGCCAGCAGTCAAGAGGAGGGGTGGAACACCATATATTTT	CASSQEEGWNTIYF
TRBJ1-2	.	14	TRBV29-1	.	TGCAGCGCAACCCCTTGGACGGAGAACTATGGCTACACCTTC	CSATPWTENYGYTF
TRBJ2-1	.	13	TRBV30	.	TGTGCCTGGAGTACCGGGACCTACAATGAGCAGTTCTTC	CAWSTGTYNEQFF